Presented here are 20 T cell receptor beta chains from one specimen sequenced in a study of vaccination effects on CD4 cells after COVID-19. Profiling relied on immunoSEQ multiplex PCR, and the TCRdb table lists in-frame clones only, not all of them. Of about 26,000 clones in the sample, approximately 80% were seen once. Antigen-specific CD4+ T cells were first expanded with viral peptide pools by the ViraFEST assay and only then sequenced. Around day 10 of culture, CD4+ T cells were separated out. This person caught SARS-CoV-2 sometime from March to December 2020, and PCR testing confirmed the infection. Their antigens remain unidentified. The sample consisted of CD4+ T cells from PBMCs cultured with HCoV-NL63 spike peptides, taken before COVID-19 vaccination. The receptor set was obtained from a human donor who had a prior SARS-CoV-2 infection.

This chain connects TRBV5-1 to TRBJ1-1, with D perhaps matching TRBD1 (6 bases). Trimming pared 2 bases from V and 1 base from J, leaving 12 bases between. Germline V gene sequence: CDR1 SGHRS, CDR2 YFSETQ. The CDR3 runs 15 residues. Here the CDR3 reads CASSLLTGSNTEAFF. CDR3 nucleotide sequence: TGCGCCAGCAGCTTACTAACAGGGTCGAACACTGAAGCTTTCTTT.

The chain links TRBV5-4 to TRBJ2-7; the D is unclear. From germline, CDR1 is SGHNT and CDR2 YYREEE (reference sequence). V shed 5 bases and J shed 0 bases, with 9 bases lying between them. The CDR3 has 13 residues. This CDR3 is CASSPGLSYEQYF. As DNA, the CDR3 is TGTGCCAGCAGTCCGGGCCTCTCCTACGAGCAGTACTTC.

The chain recombines TRBV12-3 or TRBV12-4 with TRBJ2-7, with D possibly being TRBD2 (5 bases). Trimming took off 10 bases at V and 0 bases at J, with 13 bases between the two ends. The CDR3 has 13 residues. The chain's CDR3 is CATGGPSSYEQYF. As DNA, the CDR3 is TGTGCCACCGGAGGACCGAGCTCCTACGAGCAGTACTTC.

This clone was seen a single time. The V gene is TRBV6-1, the J gene TRBJ2-3, with D unresolved. Germline V gene lookup returns CDR1 MNHNS and CDR2 SASEGT. The V and J ends lost 2 bases and 1 base respectively, with 10 bases between them. This CDR3 has 15 amino acids. The CDR3 coding sequence is TGTGCCAGCAGTGAATACAACTTACGCACAGATACGCAGTATTTT. Translated, it gives CASSEYNLRTDTQYF.

The rearrangement joins TRBV7-8 to TRBJ1-1, with D unresolved. In germline, CDR1 is SGHVS, CDR2 FQNEAQ. Trimming cost V 7 bases and J 0 bases, with 12 bases left between them. This CDR3 has 14 residues. CDR3 region: CASTNERMNTEAFF. The DNA of the CDR3 is TGTGCCAGCACAAATGAGAGAATGAACACTGAAGCTTTCTTT.

The CDR3 region is CASSYPSGGAIDEQFF. The CDR3 coding sequence is TGTGCCAGCAGCTACCCTAGCGGGGGGGCCATCGATGAGCAGTTCTTC. The chain joins TRBV3-1 (or the pseudogene TRBV3-2) to TRBJ2-1; 12 bases match TRBD2. CDR3 length: 16 residues. Germline V lookup: CDR1 LGHDT, CDR2 YNNKEL (reference sequence). V lost 5 bases, J lost 8 bases, and 10 bases stayed unmatched.

The chain couples TRBV19 to TRBJ1-4; D is unclear. Germline V gene lookup returns CDR1 LNHDA and CDR2 SQIVND (reference sequence). V was pared by 4 bases and J by 4 bases, with 13 bases between. The CDR3 loop spans 15 amino acids. CDR3 sequence reads: CASSTRASDNEKLFF. CDR3 DNA: TGTGCCAGTAGTACTCGGGCGAGCGATAATGAAAAACTGTTTTTT.

The chain combines TRBV6-5 with TRBJ2-5; tentatively, D is TRBD2 (6 bases). Germline V gives CDR1 MNHEY, CDR2 SVGAGI. The ends were cut back, 5 bases at V and 5 bases at J, with 18 bases in the middle. This CDR3 contains 15 residues. The CDR3 region has the DNA TGTGCCAGCAGTCCGGGGGTTGGCGTGACGGAGACCCAGTACTTC. It codes for CASSPGVGVTETQYF.

This chain's CDR3 is CASSLTGALNTEAFF. CDR3 coding DNA: TGTGCCAGCAGCTTGACAGGGGCATTGAACACTGAAGCTTTCTTT. The chain couples TRBV11-3 to TRBJ1-1, with 8 bases aligning to TRBD1. Trimming removed 3 bases from V and 0 bases from J; junction bases left unmatched: 3. Germline V CDR1 and CDR2: SGHNT, YENEEA. The CDR3 is 15 amino acids. The full variable domain, rest sourced from reference TRBV11-3 and TRBJ1-1, is EAGVVQSPRYKIIEKKQPVAFWCNPISGHNTLYWYLQNLGQGPELLIRYENEEAVDDSQLPKDRFSAERLKGVDSTLKIQPAELGDSAVYLCASSLTGALNTEAFFGQGTRLTVV.

This clone came up once. The J gene is TRBJ2-1, the V gene TRBV24-1; TRBD2 might be the D (6 bases). The length of the CDR3 is 15 residues. V lost 9 bases, J lost 11 bases, and 25 bases lay in between. Per the germline V gene, CDR1 is KGHDR and CDR2 is SFDVKD. The CDR3 DNA reads as TGTGCCACCGGTAGCCTCGGGAGTTCAAACTTTCAGCAGTTCTTC. It is translated as CATGSLGSSNFQQFF.

In its sample, this clone was seen once. This sequence joins TRBV18 and TRBJ2-7, with 9 bases identical to TRBD1. This CDR3 contains 13 residues. Germline V gene lookup returns CDR1 KGHSH and CDR2 LQKENI. Trimming removed 3 bases from V and 5 bases from J; junction bases left unmatched: 2. The CDR3 DNA sequence: TGTGCCAGCTCACCCGGGACAGGGAACGAGCAGTACTTC. Protein product: CASSPGTGNEQYF.

This clone was seen only once. This chain uses TRBV18 with TRBJ1-1; D is uncertain. The CDR3 contains 16 residues. The germline CDR1 and CDR2 sequences are KGHSH and LQKENI. V lost 3 bases and J lost 6, with 20 bases in between. The CDR3 region is CASSPLSPLGVAEAFF. The CDR3 nucleotides read TGTGCCAGCTCACCTCTCTCCCCTTTAGGCGTGGCTGAAGCTTTCTTT.

This clone has only a few counts. CDR3: CASSLLGQEKLFF. In nucleotides, the CDR3 is TGTGCCAGCAGCCTACTGGGACAGGAAAAACTGTTTTTT. The chain links TRBV2 to TRBJ1-4; 7 bases map to TRBD1. Germline V gives CDR1 SNHLY, CDR2 FYNNEI. CDR3 length: 13 residues. J was trimmed by 8 bases and V by 6 bases; bases with no gene match: 6.

The genes are TRBV2 and TRBJ2-1; 7 bases match TRBD2. Trimming took 2 bases from V and 4 from J; bases not matched to a gene: 5. From germline, CDR1 is SNHLY and CDR2 FYNNEI. The CDR3 has 15 amino acids. This CDR3 reads CASSETASGYNEQFF. CDR3 coding DNA: TGTGCCAGCAGTGAAACGGCTAGCGGATACAATGAGCAGTTCTTC.

This clone was picked up one time. The CDR3 loop is CASSTGTAAVGPNQPQHF. CDR3 bases: TGTGCCAGTAGTACCGGGACCGCCGCCGTGGGGCCAAATCAGCCCCAGCATTTT. The chain combines TRBV19 with TRBJ1-5; a weak D match, TRBD1 (5 bases). The length of the CDR3 is 18 residues. CDR1 is LNHDA and CDR2 is SQIVND in the germline V gene (reference sequence). V lost 4 bases to trimming and J lost 4 bases, with 23 bases between them.

The V and J genes are TRBV7-9 and TRBJ2-2; 7 nucleotides agree with TRBD1. This CDR3 comprises 14 residues. CDR1 is SEHNR and CDR2 is FQNEAQ in the germline V gene (reference sequence). The V gene end was trimmed by 8 bases and the J gene end by 3 bases; junction bases not matched to a gene: 6. The CDR3 reads CASVFTGDTGELFF. The CDR3 bases are TGTGCCAGCGTATTCACAGGGGACACCGGGGAGCTGTTTTTT.

The chain is built from TRBV19 and TRBJ1-6; 8 nucleotides agree with TRBD1. There are 15 residues in the CDR3. CDR1 and CDR2 (germline): LNHDA, SQIVND (reference sequence). Trimming at V came to 4 bases and at J to 9 bases, leaving 8 bases not matched to a gene. This CDR3 is CASSNSGGGISPLHF. As DNA, the CDR3 is TGTGCCAGTAGTAATTCAGGGGGCGGTATTTCACCCCTCCACTTT.

This clone was seen only a few times. The V call is TRBV7-3, the J call TRBJ1-1; D is possibly TRBD1 (5 bases). Trimming took off 5 bases at V and 6 bases at J, with 16 bases between the two ends. The CDR3 runs 14 residues. Germline assignment: CDR1 SGHTA and CDR2 FQGTGA. CDR3 DNA sequence: TGTGCCAGCAGCCTAAGGGGTGGGATGGCTGAAGCTTTCTTT. Protein sequence: CASSLRGGMAEAFF.

The chain employs TRBV5-1 and TRBJ2-1, with TRBD2 identical over 8 bases. Germline V gene lookup returns CDR1 SGHRS and CDR2 YFSETQ. The trim removed 0 bases at V and 9 bases at J, leaving 17 bases unmatched. The CDR3 runs to 18 residues. CDR3 bases: TGCGCCAGCAGCTTGGGAGGGTTGGCGGGGGGTCTCGGTGGTGAGCAGTTCTTC. Its protein is CASSLGGLAGGLGGEQFF.

The chain recombines TRBV25-1 with TRBJ2-7; TRBD1 matches 10 bases. The ends lost 7 bases at V and 2 bases at J; junction bases unmatched: 8. In germline, CDR1 is MGHDK, CDR2 SYGVNS. This CDR3 has 15 residues. The DNA of the CDR3 is TGTGCCAGCAACGGCGGGACAGGGGCCACCTACGAGCAGTACTTC. It yields the protein CASNGGTGATYEQYF.